Sequencing of this TCR beta chain was carried out in a study of beta chain features in type 1 diabetes listed by TCRdb under 2018. Looking at the study overall: Mean age, gender distribution, total cell number and subset yield were not different between patients and healthy donors. Across all samples, 90 million to 130 million sorted cells were examined, and cell number per subset correlated strongly with RNA yield. The study compared TCRB repertoires of sorted circulating CD4+ T cell subsets between recently diagnosed type 1 diabetes patients and matched healthy donors. Whereas all 28 donors provided naive and central memory subsets, regulatory and stem cell-like memory subsets were isolated from just 8 patients and about 8 healthy donors. Overall study results and their limits: Fewer insertions and more nucleotide deletions at VDJ recombination sites were observed in patients with type 1 diabetes, implying thymic rearrangement abnormalities. Because the HLA sub-analyses included only small numbers of individuals, any influence of HLA type on TCRB rearrangement was left unresolved. A moderate but significant shortening of TCRB CDR3 length was observed in type 1 diabetes patients in all four CD4+ subsets. Sequencing cDNA rather than genomic DNA could over-represent highly expressing activated cells, although activation and CD3 levels did not differ between groups. Naive, central memory and regulatory TCRB repertoires appeared to be more alike among patients than among healthy donors. PCR might favor shorter templates, but patient and control samples were amplified and corrected together, so any skew would affect both groups equally.

The entire isolated RNA was reverse transcribed using the High Capacity cDNA Reverse Transcription Kit, and thus expressed TCRB transcripts were sequenced. Deep immunoSEQ sequencing was performed on naive, central memory and regulatory T cell samples, with an average of about 3.57 million total reads per sample. Sorted cells were lysed in RLT buffer, and RNA was extracted using DNase-treated RNeasy Micro or Mini kits according to cell number. Each cell subset was processed separately to prevent cross-contamination, with patient and healthy donor samples processed together. TCRB sequences were amplified from cDNA with the immunoSEQ multiplex PCR, producing 87-bp fragments spanning the CDR3 region. Sequencing of the amplicons was done on the Illumina HiSeq platform. The original pipeline was this. PCR bias was computationally corrected using synthetic template baselines, reads within Hamming distance 2 were collapsed, and singletons that could not be merged were discarded. Reads were aligned to IMGT to assign V, D and J genes, CDR3 length, and insertions or deletions at six rearrangement sites. Within each subset, clonotype counts were normalized to the number of sorted cells before true diversity and Gini coefficients were calculated with the tcR R package. The overlap coefficient, calculated on TCRB nucleotide sequences, was used to quantify repertoire sharing. Out-of-frame TCRB sequences from naive cells were analyzed to stand in for the pre-selection repertoire. TCRdb took over this immuneACCESS table, retaining in-frame rearrangements with V and J assigned. Such tables are incomplete; in checked studies, under half of the missing clones stem from an unresolved V gene, and the remainder is unexplained. Clone size and the V and J calls come from that table; the DNA yielded D and trimming. This sample is represented by roughly 350,000 clones; more than 9.5% of them were singletons. The ten largest account for 0.015% of the sample.

Each donor gave one peripheral blood draw, roughly 0.11 L on average, collected into heparinised tubes. A BD FACSAria II was used to sort naive, central memory, regulatory and stem cell-like memory CD4+ T cells with a panel that included CD45RO, CCR7, CD25, CD127, CD95 and CD27. Purity was above 95% for every sorted population. PBMCs were isolated immediately by Lymphoprep density gradient centrifugation and stained directly without culture. So that batch effects would be minimized, each experiment stained and sorted samples in pairs, pairing one healthy donor with one patient. Concerning this clone: Its antigen remains unidentified. Per-base qualities were not stored, and no clone one base away is much larger.

CDR1 is given as SGHTA and CDR2 as FQGNSA, both from the germline V gene. V loses 1 base, J loses 7 bases, and the germline ends lie 16 bases apart. The CDR3 contains 16 residues, cysteine and phenylalanine counted. This entry keeps only the CDR3 DNA: 48 bases, framed from base 1. Sequences were obtained from naive CD4+ T cells from blood. This specimen's cell subset or site label, per the study, means: true naive CD4+ T cells. This clonotype was sampled from a woman younger than 45 in good health. The chain uses TRBV7-2 and TRBJ2-2; possibly the D gene is TRBD1, per 5 matching bases. In nucleotides, the sequence is TGTGCCAGCAGCTTAGGGTCAGCAGGGTCGGGCGGGGAGCTGTTTTTT. Its protein is CASSLGSAGSGGELFF.